The 10 T cell receptor beta chains reported below all come from one sample, sequenced in a study of blood T cell repertoires in COVID-19. Using immunoSEQ multiplex PCR, the repertoire was profiled, and TCRdb retains in-frame clones only, with some absent. The table has a few hundred thousand clones, approximately 88% seen once. What was sequenced was peripheral blood. Receptor source: a woman aged 50 to 60 with active or convalescent COVID-19.

V usage is TRBV30 and J usage is TRBJ1-3; D is possibly TRBD1 (6 bases). V gave up 3 bases and J gave up 0 bases, with 15 bases separating them. Germline V lookup: CDR1 GTSNPN, CDR2 SVGIG (reference sequence). CDR3 length equals 16 residues. CDR3 loop: CAWSGARTASGNTIYF. In DNA, the CDR3 is TGTGCCTGGAGCGGGGCCCGGACAGCCTCTGGAAACACCATATATTTT.

This chain uses TRBV4-2 with TRBJ1-5; D is unclear. The V gene lost 2 bases and the J gene lost 4 bases, with 3 bases spanning the gap. The germline V gene encodes CDR1 LGHNA and CDR2 YNFKEQ. The CDR3 covers 12 residues. This CDR3 is CASSQQNQPQHF. In DNA, the CDR3 is TGTGCCAGCAGCCAACAGAATCAGCCCCAGCATTTT.

The rearrangement joins TRBV7-2 to TRBJ1-1, with a weak D call TRBD1 (6 bases). Trimming took 3 bases from V and 3 from J, leaving 11 bases between them. Germline values: CDR1 SGHTA, CDR2 FQGNSA. CDR3 length: 14 amino acids. CDR3 DNA: TGTGCCAGCAGCTTGATTCAGGGGTACACTGAAGCTTTCTTT. Amino acid sequence: CASSLIQGYTEAFF.

The CDR3 coding sequence is TGTGCCAGCACCTCACAGGGGTTCTATGGCTACACCTTC. This sequence encodes CASTSQGFYGYTF. The rearrangement links TRBV6-6 to TRBJ1-2; 7 bases fit TRBD1. Losses at the gene ends were 7 bases for V and 4 bases for J; bases not matched to a gene: 6. Germline V gene sequence: CDR1 MNHNY, CDR2 SVGAGI (reference sequence). The CDR3 consists of 13 residues.

The CDR3 spells CASSAQQGSTEAFF. As DNA, the CDR3 is TGTGCCAGCAGCGCACAACAGGGGAGCACTGAAGCTTTCTTT. The genes are TRBV5-4 and TRBJ1-1; 7 nucleotides agree with TRBD1. From germline, CDR1 is SGHNT and CDR2 YYREEE (reference sequence). Germline trimming cut 4 bases from V and 4 bases from J; bases unmatched to any gene: 7. The CDR3 contains 14 residues.

This rearrangement joins TRBV20-1 to TRBJ1-1; D gene ambiguous. CDR1 and CDR2 from the germline V gene are DFQATT and SNEGSKA (reference sequence). The V end was cut by 3 bases, the J end by 0 bases, with 11 bases between. The length of the CDR3 is 14 residues. The CDR3 loop reads CSASERHMNTEAFF. The CDR3 region has the DNA TGCAGTGCTAGTGAGAGGCACATGAACACTGAAGCTTTCTTT.

The chain carries TRBV30 and TRBJ1-2; the D is unclear. CDR3 length: 12 amino acids. V lost 3 bases and J lost 7, with 12 bases in between. Germline V gene lookup returns CDR1 GTSNPN and CDR2 SVGIG (reference sequence). CDR3 coding DNA: TGTGCCTGGAGCTTCGTCCCGGGTGGCTACACCTTC. It translates to CAWSFVPGGYTF.

The chain employs TRBV28 and TRBJ2-5; TRBD1 matches at 9 bases. Germline-derived CDR1 and CDR2 are MDHEN and SYDVKM. This CDR3 has 16 amino acids. J was trimmed by 2 bases and V by 5 bases; bases with no gene match: 9. The CDR3 DNA is TGTGCCAGCAGTCCACCGAACAGGGGGCTTCAAGAGACCCAGTACTTC. Residues: CASSPPNRGLQETQYF.

This rearrangement joins TRBV19 to TRBJ2-2; D is unresolved. Trimming cost V 0 bases and J 5 bases, with 13 bases left between them. Germline V gene lookup returns CDR1 LNHDA and CDR2 SQIVND (reference sequence). This CDR3 has 16 residues. DNA for the CDR3: TGTGCCAGTAGTATAGATAGGAGAGCAGTGACCGGGGAGCTGTTTTTT. This sequence encodes CASSIDRRAVTGELFF.

This chain uses TRBV6-4 with TRBJ2-2; a weak D match, TRBD2 (6 bases). Trimming stripped 6 bases from V and 0 bases from J, with 14 bases between. Germline values: CDR1 MRHNA, CDR2 SNTAGT. The CDR3 sequence is 16 residues long. The DNA of the CDR3 is TGTGCCAGCAGCAAGTCGGCGGGGACGAACACCGGGGAGCTGTTTTTT. Translation gives CASSKSAGTNTGELFF.